This T cell receptor (beta chain) was documented in a study of blood T cell repertoires in COVID-19. As for the study in general: COVID-19 samples, acute and convalescent, were from the United States, Italy and Spain.

The table came from immunoSEQ multiplex PCR; TCRdb's copy has only in-frame clones and leaves some out. The repertoire holds about 60,000 clones, with roughly 83% as singletons. Enrollment of patients from Seattle took place during active infection, with longitudinal follow-up. Germline V gene sequence: CDR1 MGHRA, CDR2 YSYEKL. The V end lost 3 bases, the J end lost 2 bases, and 13 bases lay between the germline ends. The CDR3 loop spans 16 amino acids. V and J are TRBV4-1 and TRBJ2-2, with a tentative D call TRBD2 (7 bases). Sequencing was carried out using peripheral blood. The clonotype originates from a young man with COVID-19, enrolled during active disease. For the CDR3, the DNA is TGCGCCAGCAGCCATGGCGGGGGCAGAAACACCGGGGAGCTGTTTTTT. Protein product: CASSHGGGRNTGELFF.